This T cell receptor (beta chain) emerged from a study of OX40 agonist ivuxolimab in advanced cancers. Looking at the study overall: Participants, approximately 83% male, averaged roughly 60 years of age, ranging from 23 to 79. Having had anti-PD-1, anti-PD-L1 or anti-CTLA-4 therapy before was allowed, and more than 35% had some.

Patients with a history of autoimmune disease or on systemic immunosuppression were excluded. TCRdb's table, derived via immunoSEQ multiplex PCR, lists solely in-frame clones and lacks some. The table shows tens of thousands of clones, with approximately 92% occurring only once. The TCR originated in an adult with an advanced solid tumor such as melanoma, head and neck, liver or kidney cancer. The material sequenced was CD4+ or CD8+ T cells sorted from blood, taken in a trial of the OX40 agonist ivuxolimab.

The CDR3: CASRPNTGELFF. The CDR3, as DNA: TGTGCCAGTAGACCGAACACCGGGGAGCTGTTTTTT. The rearrangement links TRBV19 to TRBJ2-2, with D uncertain. The germline V and J ends were trimmed by 6 bases and 0 bases, with 2 bases remaining between them. The CDR3 has 12 amino acids. Germline CDR1 and CDR2: LNHDA and SQIVND (reference sequence).